This TCR beta chain was found in a study of shared clonotypes between healthy human individuals. Study-wide background: Researchers assigned three CD4 naive, three CD4 memory, two CD8 naive and one CD8 memory plate to each donor. The study, taken as a whole, reports: Between a handful of donors, naive CD4 clonotypes were shared at a level of about 5%. Compared with clonotypes that all four donors shared, non-shared clonotypes had lower generation probabilities.

For this clone: What it binds is unknown.

This table comes from immunoSEQ multiplex PCR, and its TCRdb copy is limited to in-frame clones, with some not included. Counted here are about 180,000 clones, approximately 92% occurring once; the ten biggest clones make up 0.067%. The germline gives CDR1 SNHLY, CDR2 FYNNEI. CDR3 size: 12 residues. With 4 bases clipped from V and 8 bases from J, the junction kept 4 bases outside the gene matches. The TCR comes from a woman aged 25-40 years in good health. The V call is TRBV2, the J call TRBJ1-1, with 7 bases identical to TRBD1. Material: naive CD4+ T cells sorted from blood. As to subset: CD45RA+ positively selected. The CDR3 DNA reads TGTGCCAGCAGTGGGGACAGTTCGGAAGCTTTCTTT. It encodes CASSGDSSEAFF.